This is a list of T cell receptor beta chains from one sample in a study of shared T cell receptors in the human thymus. Sequencing used immunoSEQ multiplex PCR; TCRdb keeps in-frame clones, though not all of them. This table holds under 700,000 clones, more than 75% found once. In addition, the sample was reused for a study of human thymus T cells.

The specimen was thymocytes. These receptors originate from a boy under two years old with a congenital heart defect. The CDR3 runs from the conserved cysteine through the conserved F or W. D genes are given only for firm matches. Where a row states a size, it is once, few, many or the class of an expanded clone; other rows omit it.

j_call: TRBJ2-1; clone_size: once; v_call: TRBV11-3; d_call: -; cdr3_aa: CASSYGRDTSYNEQFF; cdr3_nt: TGTGCCAGCAGTTACGGCCGGGACACTTCCTACAATGAGCAGTTCTTC
j_call: TRBJ2-6; clone_size: -; v_call: TRBV30; d_call: TRBD1; cdr3_aa: CAWSVPHPRTGVFSGANVLTF; cdr3_nt: TGTGCCTGGAGTGTACCCCACCCTCGGACAGGGGTCTTCTCTGGGGCCAACGTCCTGACTTTC
j_call: TRBJ2-3; clone_size: -; v_call: TRBV28; d_call: TRBD1; cdr3_aa: CASSLRQGRSTDTQYF; cdr3_nt: TGTGCCAGCAGTTTACGACAGGGGCGGAGCACAGATACGCAGTATTTT
j_call: TRBJ1-2; clone_size: -; v_call: TRBV6-5; d_call: TRBD1; cdr3_aa: CASTKDRVGYTF; cdr3_nt: TGTGCCAGCACCAAGGACAGGGTAGGCTACACCTTC
j_call: TRBJ2-7; clone_size: once; v_call: TRBV7-9; d_call: TRBD2; cdr3_aa: CASGSGSSYEQYF; cdr3_nt: TGTGCCAGCGGGAGCGGGAGCTCCTACGAGCAGTACTTC
j_call: TRBJ2-3; clone_size: once; v_call: TRBV5-4; d_call: -; cdr3_aa: CASSLSGDWTDTQYF; cdr3_nt: TGTGCCAGCAGCTTGTCAGGGGATTGGACAGATACGCAGTATTTT
j_call: TRBJ2-3; clone_size: few; v_call: TRBV27; d_call: -; cdr3_aa: CASSSPSVWRARAQYF; cdr3_nt: TGTGCCAGCAGCTCCCCTAGTGTTTGGAGGGCCCGCGCGCAGTATTTT
j_call: TRBJ2-7; clone_size: -; v_call: TRBV11-3; d_call: -; cdr3_aa: CASSLGSGTSYEQYF; cdr3_nt: TGTGCCAGCAGCTTAGGGAGCGGAACCTCCTACGAGCAGTACTTC
j_call: TRBJ2-3; clone_size: -; v_call: TRBV2; d_call: -; cdr3_aa: CASSLFFNTQYF; cdr3_nt: TGTGCCAGCAGTCTTTTCTTTAATACGCAGTATTTT
j_call: TRBJ2-7; clone_size: -; v_call: TRBV19; d_call: -; cdr3_aa: CASSPDTYEQYF; cdr3_nt: TGTGCCAGTAGCCCGGACACCTACGAGCAGTACTTC
j_call: TRBJ1-1; clone_size: -; v_call: TRBV30; d_call: TRBD1; cdr3_aa: CANGKGAPKGTEAFF; cdr3_nt: TGTGCCAACGGTAAGGGGGCCCCGAAGGGCACTGAAGCTTTCTTT
j_call: TRBJ2-5; clone_size: -; v_call: TRBV27; d_call: TRBD2; cdr3_aa: CASRTGLAFQETQYF; cdr3_nt: TGTGCCAGCAGAACGGGACTAGCCTTCCAAGAGACCCAGTACTTC
j_call: TRBJ2-5; clone_size: -; v_call: TRBV5-4; d_call: -; cdr3_aa: CASSLGPEETQYF; cdr3_nt: TGTGCCAGCAGCTTGGGGCCAGAAGAGACCCAGTACTTC
j_call: TRBJ2-1; clone_size: -; v_call: TRBV27; d_call: -; cdr3_aa: CASRENNEQFF; cdr3_nt: TGTGCCAGCAGGGAGAACAATGAGCAGTTCTTC
j_call: TRBJ2-1; clone_size: -; v_call: TRBV4-3; d_call: TRBD2; cdr3_aa: CASSQEGLAGSSYNEQFF; cdr3_nt: TGCGCCAGCAGCCAAGAGGGACTAGCGGGGTCCTCCTACAATGAGCAGTTCTTC
j_call: TRBJ2-7; clone_size: -; v_call: TRBV7-2; d_call: TRBD2; cdr3_aa: CASSLRLAGCYEQYF; cdr3_nt: TGTGCCAGCAGCCTGAGACTAGCGGGATGTTACGAGCAGTACTTC
j_call: TRBJ2-1; clone_size: -; v_call: TRBV7-3; d_call: TRBD2; cdr3_aa: CASSLTSGRTNEQFF; cdr3_nt: TGTGCCAGCAGCTTAACCAGCGGGAGAACTAATGAGCAGTTCTTC
j_call: TRBJ2-7; clone_size: -; v_call: TRBV11-3; d_call: -; cdr3_aa: CASSLAEAGRSWEQYF; cdr3_nt: TGTGCCAGCAGCTTAGCCGAAGCGGGTAGGAGTTGGGAGCAGTACTTC
j_call: TRBJ2-7; clone_size: -; v_call: TRBV5-1; d_call: TRBD2; cdr3_aa: CASSLRLAGGDEQYF; cdr3_nt: TGCGCCAGTAGCCTCCGGCTAGCGGGAGGCGACGAGCAGTACTTC
j_call: TRBJ2-2; clone_size: few; v_call: TRBV5-6; d_call: TRBD2; cdr3_aa: CASRKSSGRSNTGELFF; cdr3_nt: TGTGCCAGCAGGAAGTCTAGCGGGAGATCGAACACCGGGGAGCTGTTTTTT
j_call: TRBJ1-3; clone_size: -; v_call: TRBV29-1; d_call: -; cdr3_aa: CSVEDPGTGLSAGNTIYF; cdr3_nt: TGCAGCGTTGAAGATCCGGGTACAGGGCTTAGCGCTGGAAACACCATATATTTT
j_call: TRBJ2-7; clone_size: -; v_call: TRBV6-4; d_call: -; cdr3_aa: CASSESTDSYEQYF; cdr3_nt: TGTGCCAGCAGTGAAAGCACAGACTCCTACGAGCAGTACTTC
j_call: TRBJ2-5; clone_size: -; v_call: TRBV29-1; d_call: -; cdr3_aa: CSVGGGDAETQYF; cdr3_nt: TGCAGCGTTGGGGGCGGGGATGCGGAGACCCAGTACTTC
j_call: TRBJ1-4; clone_size: -; v_call: TRBV4-2; d_call: -; cdr3_aa: CASSQVTAATNEKLFF; cdr3_nt: TGTGCCAGCAGCCAAGTGACAGCCGCAACTAATGAAAAACTGTTTTTT
j_call: TRBJ1-1; clone_size: -; v_call: TRBV11-2; d_call: -; cdr3_aa: CASSPPVEANTEAFF; cdr3_nt: TGTGCCAGCAGCCCCCCGGTAGAAGCGAACACTGAAGCTTTCTTT
j_call: TRBJ1-2; clone_size: -; v_call: TRBV6-1; d_call: -; cdr3_aa: CASSEETRDNYGYTF; cdr3_nt: TGTGCCAGCAGTGAAGAGACACGAGATAACTATGGCTACACCTTC
j_call: TRBJ2-7; clone_size: -; v_call: TRBV6-1; d_call: TRBD1; cdr3_aa: CASSEAEGAKQYF; cdr3_nt: TGTGCCAGCAGTGAAGCCGAGGGGGCCAAGCAGTACTTC
j_call: TRBJ2-5; clone_size: -; v_call: TRBV5-4; d_call: TRBD2; cdr3_aa: CASSPGTSGRGRETQYF; cdr3_nt: TGTGCCAGCAGTCCCGGGACTAGCGGGAGGGGTCGGGAGACCCAGTACTTC
j_call: TRBJ2-1; clone_size: -; v_call: TRBV30; d_call: -; cdr3_aa: CAWNCQAEQFF; cdr3_nt: TGTGCCTGGAATTGCCAGGCCGAGCAGTTCTTC
j_call: TRBJ1-2; clone_size: -; v_call: TRBV5-4; d_call: -; cdr3_aa: CASSLGLYGYTF; cdr3_nt: TGTGCCAGCAGCTTGGGGCTTTATGGCTACACCTTC
j_call: TRBJ1-5; clone_size: -; v_call: TRBV4-1; d_call: -; cdr3_aa: CASSQQGKGNQPQHF; cdr3_nt: TGCGCCAGCAGTCAACAGGGAAAGGGCAATCAGCCCCAGCATTTT
j_call: TRBJ2-7; clone_size: -; v_call: TRBV27; d_call: TRBD2; cdr3_aa: CASSSRLAGHLDEQYF; cdr3_nt: TGTGCCAGCAGTTCCCGACTAGCGGGACATCTCGACGAGCAGTACTTC
j_call: TRBJ2-7; clone_size: -; v_call: TRBV14; d_call: -; cdr3_aa: CASSQERACHDEQYF; cdr3_nt: TGTGCCAGCAGCCAAGAGAGGGCTTGCCATGACGAGCAGTACTTC
j_call: TRBJ2-5; clone_size: -; v_call: TRBV7-9; d_call: TRBD2; cdr3_aa: CASSLTSRETQYF; cdr3_nt: TGTGCCAGCAGCTTGACTAGCCGAGAGACCCAGTACTTC
j_call: TRBJ2-7; clone_size: -; v_call: TRBV6-5; d_call: TRBD1; cdr3_aa: CASSYSKQGGEQYF; cdr3_nt: TGTGCCAGCAGTTACTCTAAACAGGGGGGCGAGCAGTACTTC
j_call: TRBJ1-4; clone_size: -; v_call: TRBV4-3; d_call: -; cdr3_aa: CASSHRPSGKLFF; cdr3_nt: TGCGCCAGCAGCCACCGGCCTAGTGGAAAACTGTTTTTT